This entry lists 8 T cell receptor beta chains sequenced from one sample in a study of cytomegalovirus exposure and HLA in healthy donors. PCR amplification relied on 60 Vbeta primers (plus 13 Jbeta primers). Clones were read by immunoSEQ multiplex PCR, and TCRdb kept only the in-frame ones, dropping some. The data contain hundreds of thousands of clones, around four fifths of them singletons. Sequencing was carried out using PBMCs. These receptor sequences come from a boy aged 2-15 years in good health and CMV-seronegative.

CDR3 amino acids: CASGLGQGYRSPLHF. The CDR3 nucleotides read TGTGCCAGCGGTCTGGGGCAGGGGTATCGTTCACCCCTCCACTTT. The chain has TRBV6-5 and TRBJ1-6; tentative D call: TRBD1 (6 bases). The CDR3 has 15 amino acids. Trimming took off 8 bases at V and 9 bases at J, with 20 bases between the two ends. Germline lookup yields CDR1 MNHEY and CDR2 SVGAGI.

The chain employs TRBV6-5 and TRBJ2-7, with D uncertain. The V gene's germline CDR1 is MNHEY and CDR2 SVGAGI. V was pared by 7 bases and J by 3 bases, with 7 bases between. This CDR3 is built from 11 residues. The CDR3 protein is CASTGNYEQYF. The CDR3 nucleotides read TGTGCCAGCACAGGCAACTACGAGCAGTACTTC.

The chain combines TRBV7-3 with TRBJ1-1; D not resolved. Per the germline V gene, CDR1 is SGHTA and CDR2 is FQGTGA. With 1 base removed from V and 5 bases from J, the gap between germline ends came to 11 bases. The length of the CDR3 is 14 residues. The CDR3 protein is CASSLSGGNTEAFF. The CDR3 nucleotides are TGTGCCAGCAGCTTAAGTGGAGGAAATACTGAAGCTTTCTTT.

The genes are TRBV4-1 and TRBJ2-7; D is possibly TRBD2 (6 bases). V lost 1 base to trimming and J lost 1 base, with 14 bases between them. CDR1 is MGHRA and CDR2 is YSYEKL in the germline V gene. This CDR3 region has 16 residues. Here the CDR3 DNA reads TGCGCCAGCAGCCAAGTGGGGCGGGACGGATCCTACGAGCAGTACTTC. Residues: CASSQVGRDGSYEQYF.

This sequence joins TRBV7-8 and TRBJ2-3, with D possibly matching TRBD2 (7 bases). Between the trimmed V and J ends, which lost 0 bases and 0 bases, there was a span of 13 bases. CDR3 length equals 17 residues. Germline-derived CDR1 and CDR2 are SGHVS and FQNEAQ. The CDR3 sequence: CASSLAGGTTSTDTQYF. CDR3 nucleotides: TGTGCCAGCAGCTTAGCAGGGGGGACTACCAGCACAGATACGCAGTATTTT.

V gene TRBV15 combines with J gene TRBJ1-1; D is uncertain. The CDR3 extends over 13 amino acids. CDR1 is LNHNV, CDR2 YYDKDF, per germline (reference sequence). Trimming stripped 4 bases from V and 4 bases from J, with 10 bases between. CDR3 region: CATSTGEATEAFF. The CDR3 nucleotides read TGTGCCACCAGCACCGGGGAGGCCACTGAAGCTTTCTTT.

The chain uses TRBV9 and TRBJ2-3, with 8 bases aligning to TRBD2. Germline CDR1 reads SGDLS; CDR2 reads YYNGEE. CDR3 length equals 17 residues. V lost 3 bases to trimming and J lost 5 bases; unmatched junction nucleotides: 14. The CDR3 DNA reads TGTGCCAGCAGCGCCCCCCGGGACGGGGGGGCCGAAGATACGCAGTATTTT. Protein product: CASSAPRDGGAEDTQYF.

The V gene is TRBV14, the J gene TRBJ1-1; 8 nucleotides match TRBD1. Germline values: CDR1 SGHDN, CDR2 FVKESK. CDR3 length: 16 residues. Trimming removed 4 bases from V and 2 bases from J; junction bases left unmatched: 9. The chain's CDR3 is CASSPYKDRVNTEAFF. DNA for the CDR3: TGTGCCAGCAGCCCCTACAAGGACAGGGTAAACACTGAAGCTTTCTTT.